The 6 T cell receptor beta chains below all came from one sample that was sequenced in a study of T cell responses to AZD1222 COVID-19 vaccine. Here immunoSEQ multiplex PCR was the method, and the copy in TCRdb shows in-frame clones only, minus some. The table includes about 120,000 clones, 70% to 90% detected once. The sequencing here drew on peripheral blood, taken 28 days after the second AZD1222 dose. The receptors originated from an adult who received the AZD1222 COVID-19 vaccine.

This clone appeared once. The rearrangement links TRBV30 to TRBJ2-5; 8 bases map to TRBD2. Germline values: CDR1 GTSNPN, CDR2 SVGIG (reference sequence). The CDR3 has 14 residues. Trimming took 1 base from V and 5 from J; bases not matched to a gene: 6. The CDR3 DNA reads as TGTGCCTGGAGTGAAAGCGGGAGAGTGGAGACCCAGTACTTC. This codes for CAWSESGRVETQYF.

The chain recombines TRBV11-3 with TRBJ2-1, with TRBD2 matching over 15 bases. V trimming: 4 bases; J trimming: 9 bases; junction bases outside the gene matches: 1. The length of the CDR3 is 14 residues. Looked up from germline, CDR1 is SGHNT and CDR2 is YENEEA. CDR3 sequence reads: CASSSGLAGGEQFF. The CDR3 coding sequence is TGTGCCAGCAGCTCGGGACTAGCGGGAGGTGAGCAGTTCTTC.

The CDR3 loop reads CASSIEGQGSTYEQYF. In DNA form, the CDR3 reads TGTGCCAGTAGTATTGAGGGACAGGGGTCTACCTACGAGCAGTACTTC. The chain employs TRBV19 and TRBJ2-7; 10 bases line up with TRBD1. Germline V gene sequence: CDR1 LNHDA, CDR2 SQIVND (reference sequence). The CDR3 covers 16 residues. J lost 2 bases, V lost 3 bases, and 7 bases had no gene match.

This clone was observed a single time. The genes are TRBV7-9 and TRBJ2-1, with a possible D match to TRBD2 (5 bases). Germline CDR1 is SEHNR and CDR2 is FQNEAQ (reference sequence). Trimming removed 6 bases at V and 0 bases at J, with 18 bases between. The CDR3 covers 17 residues. The DNA of the CDR3 is TGTGCCAGCAGGGTTACCTTAGGGAGTAGCTCCTACAATGAGCAGTTCTTC. It specifies CASRVTLGSSSYNEQFF. Filled out from reference TRBV7-9 and TRBJ2-1, the complete variable domain reads DTGVSQNPRHKITKRGQNVTFRCDPISEHNRLYWYRQTLGQGPEFLTYFQNEAQLEKSRLLSDRFSAERPKGSFSTLEIQRTEQGDSAMYLCASRVTLGSSSYNEQFFGPGTRLTVL.

The chain recombines TRBV5-1 with TRBJ2-7; 7 bases agree with TRBD2. Per germline, CDR1 SGHRS and CDR2 YFSETQ. V lost 0 bases to trimming and J lost 4 bases; unmatched junction nucleotides: 7. The CDR3 totals 15 residues. The CDR3 spells CASSLEASGGYEQYF. The CDR3 coding sequence is TGCGCCAGCAGCTTGGAGGCTAGCGGAGGGTACGAGCAGTACTTC.

The chain is built from TRBV7-9 and TRBJ1-2; D not certain. Trimming pared 3 bases from V and 6 bases from J, leaving 14 bases between. The CDR3 totals 14 residues. Germline loops: CDR1 SEHNR, CDR2 FQNEAQ (reference sequence). The CDR3 DNA sequence: TGTGCCAGCAGCTTTTCATTTCTAACTAATGGCTACACCTTC. As protein: CASSFSFLTNGYTF.